This TCR beta chain derives from a study of cytomegalovirus exposure and HLA in healthy donors. Points from the study as a whole: There were about 160 TCR beta chains listed as cytomegalovirus-associated.

PCR employed 60 Vbeta and 13 Jbeta primers. Produced via immunoSEQ multiplex PCR; TCRdb's table is partial and in-frame only. The sample holds 100,000 to 150,000 clones, more than 65% seen once. On this clone itself: Its matching antigen is unknown. The junction shows a germline mismatch at one end, possibly a read error.

Donors sampled were nominally healthy, though unrecorded immune exposures were likely. Looked up from germline, CDR1 is MGHRA and CDR2 is YSYEKL. The CDR3 spans 16 residues. The material sequenced was PBMCs. The chain carries TRBV4-1 and TRBJ1-5; 9 nucleotides line up with TRBD1. The sequence was collected from a woman aged 18-35 years in good health and CMV-seropositive. The CDR3 bases are TGCGCTAGCAGCCGAAGCACAGGGGGCGGCAATCAGCCCCAGCATTTT. Translation: CASSRSTGGGNQPQHF.